Listed below are T cell receptor beta chains from one sample, sequenced in a study of T-cell reconstitution after alpha-beta-depleted transplantation in children. MiXCR was run by TCRdb on the PCR reads, yielding one entry per CDR3 protein. The table shows roughly 570,000 distinct CDR3 sequences, with about a quarter occurring only once. The specimen comprised PBMCs, sampled before TCRalphabeta/CD19-depleted stem cell transplant. All receptors derive from a boy under three years old with Wiskott-Aldrich syndrome, due to receive a stem cell transplant. Each CDR3 is given with its conserved first and last residue. Each record gives: CDR3 DNA, CDR3 protein, J gene, clone size, V gene, D gene, CDR3 length. A D gene is named only where the DNA matches it firmly. Not every row has a clone size; where given, it reads once, few, many or a size class.

cdr3_nt: TGTGCCAGCAGTGAACGGCAGACAGGGGTTAAGCAGTACTTC; cdr3_aa: CASSERQTGVKQYF; j_call: TRBJ2-7; clone_size: -; v_call: TRBV6-1; d_call: TRBD1; cdr3_length: 14
cdr3_nt: TGTGCCAGCAGACTAACCGGTACCATTAATCAGCCCCAGCATTTT; cdr3_aa: CASRLTGTINQPQHF; j_call: TRBJ1-5; clone_size: -; v_call: TRBV12-3/TRBV12-4; d_call: -; cdr3_length: 15
cdr3_nt: TGCGCCAGCAGCCTCCAACCGGGGTACAATGAGCAGTTCTTC; cdr3_aa: CASSLQPGYNEQFF; j_call: TRBJ2-1; clone_size: -; v_call: TRBV4-1; d_call: -; cdr3_length: 14
cdr3_nt: TGTGCCGTGAGGGGTGGGGGCACTGAAGCTTTCTTT; cdr3_aa: CAVRGGGTEAFF; j_call: TRBJ1-1; clone_size: -; v_call: TRBV12-3/TRBV12-4; d_call: -; cdr3_length: 12
cdr3_nt: TGCGCCAGCAGCTTGGCCATGCGGGAGCTGTTTTTT; cdr3_aa: CASSLAMRELFF; j_call: TRBJ2-2; clone_size: -; v_call: TRBV5-1; d_call: -; cdr3_length: 12
cdr3_nt: TGTGCCACCAGCAGCGATCTAGCGGTCTCCTACAATGAGCAGTTCTTC; cdr3_aa: CATSSDLAVSYNEQFF; j_call: TRBJ2-1; clone_size: few; v_call: TRBV15; d_call: TRBD2; cdr3_length: 16
cdr3_nt: TGTGCCAGCAGTTTCCTAGGACAGGAAGAGACCCAGTACTTC; cdr3_aa: CASSFLGQEETQYF; j_call: TRBJ2-5; clone_size: -; v_call: TRBV27; d_call: TRBD1; cdr3_length: 14
cdr3_nt: TGTGCCAGCAGCCTTTTCAATAGCAATCAGCCCCAGCATTTT; cdr3_aa: CASSLFNSNQPQHF; j_call: TRBJ1-5; clone_size: few; v_call: TRBV7-2; d_call: -; cdr3_length: 14
cdr3_nt: TGTGCCAGCAGCCTAACCGGGCCACAGGGACGCTACGAGCAGTACTTC; cdr3_aa: CASSLTGPQGRYEQYF; j_call: TRBJ2-7; clone_size: few; v_call: TRBV5-6; d_call: -; cdr3_length: 16
cdr3_nt: TGCGCCAGCAGCCAAGAGGCGACAGGGCGGTTCTACGAGCAGTACTTC; cdr3_aa: CASSQEATGRFYEQYF; j_call: TRBJ2-7; clone_size: -; v_call: TRBV4-1; d_call: TRBD1; cdr3_length: 16
cdr3_nt: TGCGCCAGCAGCTTTACCTCTGGGGCCAACGTCCTGACTTTC; cdr3_aa: CASSFTSGANVLTF; j_call: TRBJ2-6; clone_size: -; v_call: TRBV5-1; d_call: -; cdr3_length: 14
cdr3_nt: TGTGCCAGCACCCTTGGTCGGGGGCAGTTCTTC; cdr3_aa: CASTLGRGQFF; j_call: TRBJ2-1; clone_size: few; v_call: TRBV5-5; d_call: -; cdr3_length: 11
cdr3_nt: TGTGCCAGCTCAGCAGGGTACTCCTACGAGCAGTACTTC; cdr3_aa: CASSAGYSYEQYF; j_call: TRBJ2-7; clone_size: few; v_call: TRBV18; d_call: -; cdr3_length: 13
cdr3_nt: TGCAGCGTTGGGCGGCAGAAAGAGACCCAGTACTTC; cdr3_aa: CSVGRQKETQYF; j_call: TRBJ2-5; clone_size: -; v_call: TRBV29-1; d_call: -; cdr3_length: 12
cdr3_nt: TGTGCCAGCAGCCCGGGACGGGAGTACGCGTACAATGAGCAGTTCTTC; cdr3_aa: CASSPGREYAYNEQFF; j_call: TRBJ2-1; clone_size: few; v_call: TRBV7-2; d_call: -; cdr3_length: 16
cdr3_nt: TGTGCCAGCGGGGGGACAGGGGATAATGAGCAGTTCTTC; cdr3_aa: CASGGTGDNEQFF; j_call: TRBJ2-1; clone_size: -; v_call: TRBV7-3; d_call: TRBD1; cdr3_length: 13
cdr3_nt: TGTGCCAGCAGCCGCGAGGGCTCCCCTAACTATGGCTACACCTTC; cdr3_aa: CASSREGSPNYGYTF; j_call: TRBJ1-2; clone_size: few; v_call: TRBV3-1; d_call: -; cdr3_length: 15
cdr3_nt: TGTGCCAGCAGCAGTAGCGGTCAGGGGGCAGATACGCAGTATTTT; cdr3_aa: CASSSSGQGADTQYF; j_call: TRBJ2-3; clone_size: few; v_call: TRBV11-1; d_call: -; cdr3_length: 15
cdr3_nt: TGTGCCAGCAGCGTTGGGACTAGCGGCTTCACAGATACGCAGTATTTT; cdr3_aa: CASSVGTSGFTDTQYF; j_call: TRBJ2-3; clone_size: -; v_call: TRBV9; d_call: TRBD2; cdr3_length: 16
cdr3_nt: TGTGCCTGGAACCTAATCCACAGGGGCGGCTATGGCTACACCTTC; cdr3_aa: CAWNLIHRGGYGYTF; j_call: TRBJ1-2; clone_size: few; v_call: TRBV30; d_call: TRBD1; cdr3_length: 15
cdr3_nt: TGCAGTGCTAGAGTACAGGGGAGCTCTGGGGCCAACGTCCTGACTTTC; cdr3_aa: CSARVQGSSGANVLTF; j_call: TRBJ2-6; clone_size: -; v_call: TRBV20-1; d_call: TRBD1; cdr3_length: 16
cdr3_nt: TGTGCCATCAGTGAGTCCGGGGGAAGGCTCTATGGCTACACCTTC; cdr3_aa: CAISESGGRLYGYTF; j_call: TRBJ1-2; clone_size: -; v_call: TRBV10-3; d_call: -; cdr3_length: 15
cdr3_nt: TGCGCCAGCAGCTTGGCGGGGTTAACGTCAGATACGCAGTATTTT; cdr3_aa: CASSLAGLTSDTQYF; j_call: TRBJ2-3; clone_size: few; v_call: TRBV5-1; d_call: -; cdr3_length: 15
cdr3_nt: TGTGCCAGCAGTTTCGGTAGCAAGGCCAAAAACATTCAGTACTTC; cdr3_aa: CASSFGSKAKNIQYF; j_call: TRBJ2-4; clone_size: -; v_call: TRBV12-3/TRBV12-4; d_call: -; cdr3_length: 15
cdr3_nt: TGTGCCAGCAGCAACCGGATCGGGGGCTACACCTTC; cdr3_aa: CASSNRIGGYTF; j_call: TRBJ1-2; clone_size: few; v_call: TRBV27; d_call: -; cdr3_length: 12
cdr3_nt: TGCAGCGGACTAGTCGGCGGTGAGCAGTTCTTC; cdr3_aa: CSGLVGGEQFF; j_call: TRBJ2-1; clone_size: few; v_call: TRBV20-1; d_call: TRBD2; cdr3_length: 11
cdr3_nt: TGCAGTGCTAGATGGCTCGGCAGGGGCGGAACTGAAGCTTTCTTT; cdr3_aa: CSARWLGRGGTEAFF; j_call: TRBJ1-1; clone_size: few; v_call: TRBV20-1; d_call: -; cdr3_length: 15
cdr3_nt: TGTGCCAGCAGTTCGTCGACTAGCGGGAGGGCTAGAGAGCAGTACTTC; cdr3_aa: CASSSSTSGRAREQYF; j_call: TRBJ2-7; clone_size: -; v_call: TRBV12-3/TRBV12-4; d_call: TRBD2; cdr3_length: 16
cdr3_nt: TGTGCCAGCAGCTTAGCGCAGGAGTCTGGCTACACCTTC; cdr3_aa: CASSLAQESGYTF; j_call: TRBJ1-2; clone_size: -; v_call: TRBV7-2; d_call: -; cdr3_length: 13
cdr3_nt: TGTGCCAGCAGCGCACAGGGGGTATCCTACGAGCAGTACTTC; cdr3_aa: CASSAQGVSYEQYF; j_call: TRBJ2-7; clone_size: -; v_call: TRBV6-1; d_call: TRBD1; cdr3_length: 14
cdr3_nt: TGTGCCTGCAGTGAAGCGCTTCGTAGCGGGAGCACCGGGGAGCTGTTTTTT; cdr3_aa: CACSEALRSGSTGELFF; j_call: TRBJ2-2; clone_size: few; v_call: TRBV2; d_call: TRBD2; cdr3_length: 17
cdr3_nt: TGCAGTGCGAAACGCACTTACGAGCAGTACTTC; cdr3_aa: CSAKRTYEQYF; j_call: TRBJ2-7; clone_size: -; v_call: TRBV20-1; d_call: -; cdr3_length: 11
cdr3_nt: TGCAGTGCTACACGACTAGCGGGAAGCGAGCAGTACTTC; cdr3_aa: CSATRLAGSEQYF; j_call: TRBJ2-7; clone_size: few; v_call: TRBV20-1; d_call: TRBD2; cdr3_length: 13
cdr3_nt: TGTGCCATCAGTCCGGGCCCCAGCGGGAGGGTCGGTGAGCAGTTCTTC; cdr3_aa: CAISPGPSGRVGEQFF; j_call: TRBJ2-1; clone_size: -; v_call: TRBV10-3; d_call: TRBD2; cdr3_length: 16
cdr3_nt: TGTGCCAGCTCGCGGGAGCGATACAATGAGCAGTTCTTC; cdr3_aa: CASSRERYNEQFF; j_call: TRBJ2-1; clone_size: -; v_call: TRBV2; d_call: TRBD2; cdr3_length: 13
cdr3_nt: TGCGCCAGCAGCTTTGGGGCTAGTTCAGGTAATGAGCAGTTCTTC; cdr3_aa: CASSFGASSGNEQFF; j_call: TRBJ2-1; clone_size: few; v_call: TRBV5-1; d_call: -; cdr3_length: 15
cdr3_nt: TGTGCCAGCAGCTCAGGACAGGGGGCCGGTGGCTACACCTTC; cdr3_aa: CASSSGQGAGGYTF; j_call: TRBJ1-2; clone_size: -; v_call: TRBV12-3/TRBV12-4; d_call: TRBD1; cdr3_length: 14
cdr3_nt: TGCGCCAGCAGCTTGGATAGCTCATTCTCCTACGAGCAGTACTTC; cdr3_aa: CASSLDSSFSYEQYF; j_call: TRBJ2-7; clone_size: few; v_call: TRBV5-1; d_call: -; cdr3_length: 15
cdr3_nt: TGTGCCAGCAGTTCTTACGATGAGCAGTTCTTC; cdr3_aa: CASSSYDEQFF; j_call: TRBJ2-1; clone_size: -; v_call: TRBV6-5; d_call: -; cdr3_length: 11
cdr3_nt: TGTGCCAGCAGCTACGGACAGGGGGCTTGGGAAGAGACCCAGTACTTC; cdr3_aa: CASSYGQGAWEETQYF; j_call: TRBJ2-5; clone_size: -; v_call: TRBV5-6; d_call: TRBD1; cdr3_length: 16
cdr3_nt: TGTGCCAGCAGGACGACAGGGGTTAACACTGAAGCTTTCTTT; cdr3_aa: CASRTTGVNTEAFF; j_call: TRBJ1-1; clone_size: few; v_call: TRBV2; d_call: TRBD1; cdr3_length: 14